The 28 T cell receptor beta chains given below trace back to one sample, sequenced in a study of cytomegalovirus exposure and HLA in healthy donors. Assay: immunoSEQ multiplex PCR; the TCRdb copy retains only in-frame clones and omits some. The sample carries approximately 180,000 clones, approximately 90% recorded once. The sample was PBMCs. The receptors shown here come from a woman aged 30 to 39 in good health and CMV-seronegative.

The CDR3 loop reads CASNPGQGRHSNQPQHF. CDR3 DNA: TGTGCCAGCAATCCGGGACAGGGGCGTCATAGCAATCAGCCCCAGCATTTT. The gene calls are TRBV2 and TRBJ1-5, with 10 bases lining up with TRBD1. The germline gives CDR1 SNHLY, CDR2 FYNNEI. The trim removed 7 bases at V and 0 bases at J, leaving 9 bases unmatched. This CDR3 region has 17 residues.

The chain joins TRBV9 to TRBJ2-3, with 7 nucleotides matching TRBD2. CDR3 size: 14 residues. The germline CDR1 and CDR2 sequences are SGDLS and YYNGEE. Trimming removed 3 bases from V and 2 bases from J; junction bases left unmatched: 3. CDR3 sequence: CASSGAGLTDTQYF. The CDR3 DNA reads as TGTGCCAGCAGCGGAGCGGGACTCACAGATACGCAGTATTTT. Complete variable domain (other parts from reference TRBV9 and TRBJ2-3): DSGVTQTPKHLITATGQRVTLRCSPRSGDLSVYWYQQSLDQGLQFLIQYYNGEERAKGNILERFSAQQFPDLHSELNLSSLELGDSALYFCASSGAGLTDTQYFGPGTRLTVL.

This clone was seen only once. This chain uses TRBV27 with TRBJ1-1; maybe TRBD1 (5 bases). In germline, CDR1 is MNHEY, CDR2 SMNVEV (reference sequence). The V end lost 8 bases, the J end lost 5 bases, and 12 bases lay between the germline ends. The CDR3 has 12 residues. CDR3 nucleotide sequence: TGTGCCAGCCAAATCCCAGGGACTGAAGCTTTCTTT. This translates into CASQIPGTEAFF.

The chain recombines TRBV19 with TRBJ2-1, with D perhaps TRBD2 (5 bases). The CDR3 loop spans 13 amino acids. Germline V gene data show CDR1 as LNHDA and CDR2 as SQIVND (reference sequence). With 5 bases removed from V and 10 bases from J, the gap between germline ends came to 15 bases. CDR3 loop: CASSPAGSQEQFF. In DNA, the CDR3 is TGTGCCAGTAGTCCCGCGGGCAGCCAGGAGCAGTTCTTC. The whole variable domain, filled in from reference TRBV19 and TRBJ2-1, reads DGGITQSPKYLFRKEGQNVTLSCEQNLNHDAMYWYRQDPGQGLRLIYYSQIVNDFQKGDIAEGYSVSREKKESFPLTVTSAQKNPTAFYLCASSPAGSQEQFFGPGTRLTVL.

V and J are TRBV29-1 and TRBJ1-2; D possibly corresponds to TRBD1 (6 bases). Germline assignment: CDR1 SQVTM and CDR2 ANQGSEA. The CDR3 contains 13 residues. Trimming pared 3 bases from V and 6 bases from J, leaving 14 bases between. CDR3 DNA sequence: TGCAGCGTTGATTTTGGCAGGGGAGATGGCTACACCTTC. Amino acids: CSVDFGRGDGYTF.

The chain joins TRBV2 to TRBJ2-1, with a possible D match to TRBD2 (5 bases). The CDR3 totals 14 residues. Trimming took 5 bases from V and 6 from J, leaving 14 bases between them. The V gene's germline CDR1 is SNHLY and CDR2 FYNNEI. The DNA for the CDR3 is TGTGCCAGCAGTTTGGACGGGATTCCCAATGAGCAGTTCTTC. This translates into CASSLDGIPNEQFF.

The V call is TRBV4-1, the J call TRBJ2-7, with 8 bases lining up with TRBD1. CDR1 and CDR2 from the germline V gene are MGHRA and YSYEKL. Unmatched junction bases numbered 15, after V lost 2 bases and J lost 3 bases. The CDR3 totals 18 residues. CDR3 sequence (DNA): TGCGCCAGCAGCCAACGCTCCGGAGGGCAGGGGGCGGACTACGAGCAGTACTTC. Its protein product is CASSQRSGGQGADYEQYF.

CDR3 loop: CASSTTGAYEQYF. CDR3 coding DNA: TGTGCCAGCAGCACGACAGGGGCCTACGAGCAGTACTTC. V and J are TRBV7-9 and TRBJ2-7; 8 bases map to TRBD1. Germline V gene lookup returns CDR1 SEHNR and CDR2 FQNEAQ (reference sequence). The V gene end was trimmed by 5 bases and the J gene end by 2 bases; junction bases not matched to a gene: 2. The CDR3 length is 13 residues.

This chain uses TRBV19 with TRBJ2-2; 7 bases match TRBD1. V gave up 6 bases and J gave up 1 base; unmatched junction bases: 2. The CDR3 extends over 14 amino acids. From germline, CDR1 is LNHDA and CDR2 SQIVND (reference sequence). CDR3 loop: CASRHRGNTGELFF. The CDR3 coding sequence is TGTGCCAGTAGGCACAGGGGGAACACCGGGGAGCTGTTTTTT.

The rearrangement joins TRBV19 to TRBJ2-5; 12 bases are a match to TRBD2. With 6 bases clipped from V and 4 bases from J, the junction kept 3 bases outside the gene matches. Germline CDR1 is LNHDA and CDR2 is SQIVND (reference sequence). The CDR3 is 14 amino acids. CDR3 protein: CASRLAGGGETQYF. The CDR3 region has the DNA TGTGCCAGTAGACTAGCGGGGGGTGGAGAGACCCAGTACTTC.

The chain joins TRBV19 to TRBJ2-2, with no clear D. Trimming removed 4 bases from V and 1 base from J, with 7 bases in between. This CDR3 is 14 amino acids long. Germline values: CDR1 LNHDA, CDR2 SQIVND (reference sequence). CDR3 in amino acids: CASSRGQNTGELFF. CDR3 bases: TGTGCCAGTAGTAGAGGCCAGAACACCGGGGAGCTGTTTTTT.

V and J are TRBV2 and TRBJ2-2, with D perhaps TRBD1 (5 bases). In germline, CDR1 is SNHLY, CDR2 FYNNEI. The CDR3 is 17 residues long. Trimming removed 3 bases at V and 0 bases at J, with 14 bases between. The CDR3 DNA reads TGTGCCAGCAGTGAGAGCCAGGGTGGTTCGAACACCGGGGAGCTGTTTTTT. Its protein product is CASSESQGGSNTGELFF. Drawing the rest from reference TRBV2 and TRBJ2-2, the complete variable domain is EPEVTQTPSHQVTQMGQEVILRCVPISNHLYFYWYRQILGQKVEFLVSFYNNEISEKSEIFDDQFSVERPDGSNFTLKIRSTKLEDSAMYFCASSESQGGSNTGELFFGEGSRLTVL.

The chain employs TRBV25-1 and TRBJ2-7; TRBD1 might be the D (6 bases). The CDR3 is 13 amino acids. In germline, CDR1 is MGHDK, CDR2 SYGVNS. Trimming cost V 4 bases and J 6 bases, with 13 bases left between them. In DNA form, the CDR3 reads TGTGCCAGCAGTGTGTCGACAGGTTCCGAGCAGTACTTC. It is translated as CASSVSTGSEQYF.

This rearrangement joins TRBV4-1 to TRBJ1-6; D gene ambiguous. Germline lookup yields CDR1 MGHRA and CDR2 YSYEKL. The CDR3 has 13 amino acids. V lost 4 bases and J lost 6, with 7 bases in between. The CDR3 spells CASSPEVNSPLHF. The CDR3 DNA sequence: TGCGCCAGCAGCCCGGAGGTTAATTCACCCCTCCACTTT.

CDR3 region: CASILLRDRKDQPQHF. The CDR3 region has the DNA TGTGCCAGCATCCTCCTCCGGGACAGGAAAGATCAGCCCCAGCATTTT. The chain is built from TRBV21-1 and TRBJ1-5; the DNA was not compared with TRBD1, the D call given in the table. TRBV21-1 is a recognized pseudogene. This CDR3 contains 16 residues.

V is TRBV7-2 and J is TRBJ2-7, with D possibly matching TRBD2 (5 bases). This CDR3 has 15 residues. The V end lost 4 bases, the J end lost 5 bases, and 18 bases lay between the germline ends. Per the germline V gene, CDR1 is SGHTA and CDR2 is FQGNSA. The CDR3 DNA is TGTGCCAGCAGCTCTATTGACTACACCGGAAACGAGCAGTACTTC. Translating it yields CASSSIDYTGNEQYF.

CDR3 sequence: CASSFIEGNIQYF. For the CDR3, the DNA is TGTGCCAGCAGCTTTATAGAGGGAAACATTCAGTACTTC. The chain combines TRBV7-9 with TRBJ2-4, with a tentative D call TRBD2 (5 bases). Trimming removed 3 bases from V and 6 bases from J, with 9 bases in between. In germline, CDR1 is SEHNR, CDR2 FQNEAQ (reference sequence). There are 13 residues in the CDR3.

Concerning this clone: At the DNA level, this CDR3 is encoded by other sequences in the same sample as well. V and J are TRBV19 and TRBJ1-5; the match to TRBD1 covers 7 bases. The CDR3 length is 14 residues. The germline CDR1 and CDR2 sequences are LNHDA and SQIVND (reference sequence). J was trimmed by 1 base and V by 4 bases; bases with no gene match: 1. Here the CDR3 reads CASSNRGSNQPQHF. The CDR3 DNA reads TGTGCCAGTAGTAACAGGGGCAGCAATCAGCCCCAGCATTTT.

This clone was observed a few times. The CDR3 coding sequence is TGTGCCTGGAATATGGGCGGGGCGGGGAATCAGCCCCAGCATTTT. As protein: CAWNMGGAGNQPQHF. The chain uses TRBV30 and TRBJ1-5, with a weak D call TRBD1 (5 bases). The germline V and J ends were trimmed by 4 bases and 4 bases, with 17 bases remaining between them. Germline CDR1 and CDR2: GTSNPN and SVGIG (reference sequence). The CDR3 has 15 amino acids.

The chain recombines TRBV5-6 with TRBJ1-1; weak D call: TRBD1 (6 bases). Germline V gene data show CDR1 as SGHDT and CDR2 as YYEEEE. This CDR3 is built from 16 residues. With 2 bases removed from V and 6 bases from J, the gap between germline ends came to 20 bases. The CDR3 here is CASSFFEQGPVAEAFF. The DNA of the CDR3 is TGTGCCAGCAGCTTTTTTGAGCAGGGGCCCGTGGCTGAAGCTTTCTTT. Full variable domain (missing parts from reference TRBV5-6 and TRBJ1-1): DAGVTQSPTHLIKTRGQQVTLRCSPKSGHDTVSWYQQALGQGPQFIFQYYEEEERQRGNFPDRFSGHQFPNYSSELNVNALLLGDSALYLCASSFFEQGPVAEAFFGQGTRLTVV.

The chain carries TRBV2 and TRBJ2-7, with 9 bases fitting TRBD2. J gave up 0 bases and V 1 base, and 1 base lay outside the gene matches. Germline-derived CDR1 and CDR2 are SNHLY and FYNNEI. The CDR3 runs to 15 residues. The CDR3 sequence is CASSEGRGGSYEQYF. CDR3 nucleotide sequence: TGTGCCAGCAGTGAAGGGCGGGGGGGCTCCTACGAGCAGTACTTC.

The chain has TRBV5-4 and TRBJ2-5; D is uncertain. Germline V gene data show CDR1 as SGHNT and CDR2 as YYREEE (reference sequence). V was trimmed by 2 bases and J by 0 bases, leaving 5 bases between them. The CDR3 spans 13 residues. CDR3 sequence (DNA): TGTGCCAGCAGCTTAAGCAACCAAGAGACCCAGTACTTC. The encoded protein is CASSLSNQETQYF. Based on the CDR3 plus reference TRBV5-4 and TRBJ2-5, the full variable domain is ETGVTQSPTHLIKTRGQQVTLRCSSQSGHNTVSWYQQALGQGPQFIFQYYREEENGRGNFPPRFSGLQFPNYSSELNVNALELDDSALYLCASSLSNQETQYFGPGTRLLVL.

The chain employs TRBV4-1 and TRBJ1-4; D is perhaps TRBD1 (5 bases). The germline gives CDR1 MGHRA, CDR2 YSYEKL. This CDR3 spans 15 amino acids. Trimming took off 1 base at V and 8 bases at J, with 14 bases between the two ends. Here the CDR3 reads CASSQVFRVNEKLFF. In nucleotides, the CDR3 is TGCGCCAGCAGCCAAGTATTCAGGGTCAACGAAAAACTGTTTTTT.

This sequence joins TRBV5-8 and TRBJ1-2, with no clear D. Germline V gives CDR1 SGHTS, CDR2 YDEGEE. V gave up 0 bases and J gave up 4 bases, with 10 bases separating them. The CDR3 extends over 14 amino acids. As DNA, the CDR3 is TGTGCCAGCAGCTTGGCAGCGCCACTCTATGGCTACACCTTC. The encoded protein is CASSLAAPLYGYTF.

The V gene is TRBV29-1, the J gene TRBJ2-1; TRBD2 matches at 8 bases. The V gene's germline CDR1 is SQVTM and CDR2 ANQGSEA. The CDR3 length is 15 residues. With V trimmed by 5 bases and J by 2 bases, 8 bases remained unmatched. The CDR3 loop is CSVSVGGAPYNEQFF. The CDR3, as DNA: TGCAGCGTTTCCGTCGGGGGGGCTCCCTACAATGAGCAGTTCTTC.

The chain links TRBV11-2 to TRBJ1-5, with 8 bases aligning to TRBD1. V lost 0 bases and J lost 1; bases outside the gene matches: 14. CDR3 size: 20 residues. In germline, CDR1 is SGHAT, CDR2 FQNNGV. The CDR3 sequence is CASSLDKGAGGVRSNQPQHF. The CDR3 coding sequence is TGTGCCAGCAGCTTAGATAAAGGGGCAGGGGGCGTTCGAAGCAATCAGCCCCAGCATTTT.

The chain employs TRBV7-9 and TRBJ2-1; perhaps TRBD2 as D (5 bases). Trimming removed 0 bases at V and 0 bases at J, with 15 bases between. Germline V gene lookup returns CDR1 SEHNR and CDR2 FQNEAQ (reference sequence). This CDR3 is built from 18 residues. CDR3 DNA sequence: TGTGCCAGCAGCTTAGCGCAACTAGTTGGTAGCTCCTACAATGAGCAGTTCTTC. It encodes CASSLAQLVGSSYNEQFF.

The chain carries TRBV6-5 and TRBJ2-3, with a possible D match to TRBD1 (5 bases). Germline V gene data show CDR1 as MNHEY and CDR2 as SVGAGI. V was clipped by 2 bases and J by 5 bases, with 11 bases between them. The CDR3 length is 14 residues. The CDR3 DNA is TGTGCCAGCAGTTACGCGGCAGGGCGAGATACGCAGTATTTT. Protein: CASSYAAGRDTQYF.